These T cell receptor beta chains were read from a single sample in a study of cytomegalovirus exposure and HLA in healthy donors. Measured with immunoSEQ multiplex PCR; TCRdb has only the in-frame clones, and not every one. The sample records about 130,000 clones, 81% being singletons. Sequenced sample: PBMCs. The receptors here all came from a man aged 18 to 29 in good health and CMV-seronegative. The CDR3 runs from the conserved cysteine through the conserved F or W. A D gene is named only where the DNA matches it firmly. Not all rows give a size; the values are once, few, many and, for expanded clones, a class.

cdr3_aa: CASRYQSGLAGPSSYNEQFF
cdr3_nt: TGTGCCAGCAGATACCAAAGCGGGCTAGCGGGGCCGAGCTCCTACAATGAGCAGTTCTTC
v_call: TRBV13
d_call: TRBD2
clone_size: NA
j_call: TRBJ2-1

cdr3_aa: CASSGTGGGSGIQYF
cdr3_nt: TGTGCCAGCAGCGGAACAGGGGGGGGAAGTGGCATTCAGTACTTC
v_call: TRBV9
d_call: NA
clone_size: NA
j_call: TRBJ2-4

cdr3_aa: CASSYGPGAYGYTF
cdr3_nt: TGTGCCAGCAGTTACGGTCCGGGAGCCTATGGCTACACCTTC
v_call: TRBV6-5
d_call: NA
clone_size: NA
j_call: TRBJ1-2

cdr3_aa: CASSDSAQGSNQPQHF
cdr3_nt: TGTGCCAGCAGCGACTCTGCACAGGGGAGCAATCAGCCCCAGCATTTT
v_call: TRBV7-9
d_call: TRBD1
clone_size: once
j_call: TRBJ1-5

cdr3_aa: CASRPFGSYNEQFF
cdr3_nt: TGTGCCAGCCGCCCGTTCGGGTCATACAATGAGCAGTTCTTC
v_call: TRBV7-6
d_call: NA
clone_size: NA
j_call: TRBJ2-1

cdr3_aa: CASSLFSERGHEQYF
cdr3_nt: TGTGCCAGCAGCCTTTTTAGTGAGCGGGGCCACGAGCAGTACTTC
v_call: TRBV4-2
d_call: TRBD2
clone_size: NA
j_call: TRBJ2-7

cdr3_aa: CASSSNRGQTYEQYF
cdr3_nt: TGTGCCAGCAGCAGCAACAGGGGACAAACCTACGAGCAGTACTTC
v_call: TRBV7-9
d_call: TRBD1
clone_size: NA
j_call: TRBJ2-7

cdr3_aa: CASSRAHVENTEAFF
cdr3_nt: TGTGCCAGCTCGAGGGCGCATGTGGAGAACACTGAAGCTTTCTTT
v_call: TRBV18
d_call: NA
clone_size: NA
j_call: TRBJ1-1

cdr3_aa: CASSLGGGAYEQYF
cdr3_nt: TGTGCCAGCAGTTTGGGAGGGGGTGCCTACGAGCAGTACTTC
v_call: TRBV28
d_call: NA
clone_size: NA
j_call: TRBJ2-7

cdr3_aa: CASKRAGAPTSNYGYTF
cdr3_nt: TGTGCCAGCAAAAGGGCAGGGGCCCCGACATCTAACTATGGCTACACCTTC
v_call: TRBV28
d_call: NA
clone_size: NA
j_call: TRBJ1-2

cdr3_aa: CASSSYRGVRSAEAFF
cdr3_nt: TGTGCCAGCAGCTCGTACAGGGGGGTAAGAAGCGCTGAAGCTTTCTTT
v_call: TRBV7-6
d_call: TRBD1
clone_size: NA
j_call: TRBJ1-1

cdr3_aa: CASSVGQSSYEQYF
cdr3_nt: TGTGCCAGCAGCGTGGGGCAGTCGTCCTACGAGCAGTACTTC
v_call: TRBV9
d_call: NA
clone_size: NA
j_call: TRBJ2-7

cdr3_aa: CASSPLGVNSPLHF
cdr3_nt: TGTGCCAGCAGCCCCTTAGGGGTGAATTCACCCCTCCACTTT
v_call: TRBV7-2
d_call: NA
clone_size: NA
j_call: TRBJ1-6